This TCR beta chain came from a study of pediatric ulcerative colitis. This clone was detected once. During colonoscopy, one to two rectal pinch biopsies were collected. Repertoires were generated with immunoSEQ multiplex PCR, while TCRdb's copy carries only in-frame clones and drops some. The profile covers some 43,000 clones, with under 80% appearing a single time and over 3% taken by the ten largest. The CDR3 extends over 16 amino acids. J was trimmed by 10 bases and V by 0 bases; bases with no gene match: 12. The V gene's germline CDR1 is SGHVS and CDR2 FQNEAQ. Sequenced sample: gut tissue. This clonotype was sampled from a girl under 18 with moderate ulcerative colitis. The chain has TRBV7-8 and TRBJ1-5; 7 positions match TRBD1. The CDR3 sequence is CASSLAGGVGLNPQHF. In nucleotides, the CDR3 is TGTGCCAGCAGCTTAGCAGGGGGCGTTGGTCTAAATCCCCAGCATTTT.